The clone carrying this TCR beta chain was counted many times. What it binds is not known. This record comes from a study of CD8+CD57+ T cells in acquired aplastic anemia. The wider study: 3.2 ug was the average amount of DNA from sorted CD4+ and CD8+ cells.

Patients chosen for sequencing had CD8+CD57+ cells that had expanded, as shown by flow cytometry. Each of the patients presented with severe acquired aplastic anemia. Overall study results and limits: Patients and controls were not found to differ significantly in CD8+ Simpson's diversity. A set of 25 to 30 CD8+ CDR3 sequences was shared between patients and controls, and these sequences appeared highly expressed in patients.

CDR3 and TCR beta VDJ profiling relied on genomic DNA as the template. TCRdb reprocessed the reads via MiXCR and lists one record per CDR3 protein. The sample consists of approximately 150,000 distinct CDR3 sequences, around half of them appearing once. What was sequenced was sorted CD4+, CD8+, or CD8+CD57+ T cells (not recorded which) from PBMCs. The sequence was obtained from a human donor with aplastic anemia.

The CDR3 nucleotides are TGTGCCACTGGACAGGGGGCAGGATACGAGCAGTACTTC. Its translation: CATGQGAGYEQYF. This chain connects TRBV6-1 to TRBJ2-7, with TRBD1 identical over 11 bases. CDR3 length: 13 amino acids. Germline CDR1 reads MNHNS; CDR2 reads SASEGT. The J segment lost 4 bases and the V segment lost 10 bases, leaving 6 bases of the junction unmatched.